These 9 T cell receptor beta chains were sequenced from one sample in a study of blood T cell repertoires in COVID-19. Sequenced by immunoSEQ multiplex PCR; TCRdb stores in-frame clones only, minus some. The sample has 130,000 or so clones, around 75% seen once; the top ten hold less than 5%. What was sequenced was peripheral blood. These TCRs come from a woman in her 70s with COVID-19, enrolled during active disease.

This chain joins TRBV5-1 and TRBJ2-7; a possible D gene is TRBD2 (6 bases). Deletions cut 5 bases from V and 7 bases from J, with 16 bases between. CDR1 is SGHRS, CDR2 YFSETQ, per germline. The CDR3 covers 13 residues. The CDR3 loop reads CASSWGGGAEQYF. CDR3 in DNA: TGCGCCAGCAGTTGGGGTGGCGGGGCAGAGCAGTACTTC.

The rearrangement joins TRBV20-1 to TRBJ1-3, with D perhaps matching TRBD1 (5 bases). Between the trimmed V and J ends, which lost 3 bases and 0 bases, there was a span of 9 bases. The CDR3 sequence is 14 residues long. Per the germline V gene, CDR1 is DFQATT and CDR2 is SNEGSKA (reference sequence). CDR3 coding DNA: TGCAGTGCTAGTCAGGGAATCTCTGGAAACACCATATATTTT. Translated: CSASQGISGNTIYF.

CDR3 bases: TGTGCCAGCAGCTCAACCGGGACAATCAATCAGCCCCAGCATTTT. Its translation is CASSSTGTINQPQHF. This chain joins TRBV9 and TRBJ1-5, with a tentative D call TRBD1 (6 bases). CDR3 length: 15 amino acids. V lost 4 bases, J lost 3 bases, and 14 bases lay in between. In germline, CDR1 is SGDLS, CDR2 YYNGEE. Combining the CDR3 with reference TRBV9 and TRBJ1-5 gives the whole variable domain DSGVTQTPKHLITATGQRVTLRCSPRSGDLSVYWYQQSLDQGLQFLIQYYNGEERAKGNILERFSAQQFPDLHSELNLSSLELGDSALYFCASSSTGTINQPQHFGDGTRLSIL.

The chain carries TRBV2 and TRBJ1-2; D not resolved. V lost 4 bases to trimming and J lost 0 bases, with 6 bases between them. CDR1 is SNHLY, CDR2 FYNNEI, per germline. This CDR3 spans 13 amino acids. CDR3 coding DNA: TGTGCCAGCAGTGTGCAGACTAACTATGGCTACACCTTC. Translation gives CASSVQTNYGYTF. The entire variable domain, with the rest obtained from reference TRBV2 and TRBJ1-2, is as follows: EPEVTQTPSHQVTQMGQEVILRCVPISNHLYFYWYRQILGQKVEFLVSFYNNEISEKSEIFDDQFSVERPDGSNFTLKIRSTKLEDSAMYFCASSVQTNYGYTFGSGTRLTVV.

This clone has just a few counts. The chain has TRBV12-3 or TRBV12-4 and TRBJ1-1, with TRBD1 as a possible D gene (5 bases). The CDR3 consists of 12 residues. V lost 3 bases and J 5 bases, leaving 7 bases between the germline ends. The CDR3 DNA reads as TGTGCCAGCAGTTTCTCAGGGACTGAAGCTTTCTTT. Its protein is CASSFSGTEAFF.

The CDR3 loop is CASSLGTSGYNEQFF. The CDR3 DNA is TGTGCCAGCAGCTTAGGGACTTCCGGCTACAATGAGCAGTTCTTC. This chain uses TRBV11-3 with TRBJ2-1, with TRBD2 as a possible D gene (5 bases). Germline V lookup: CDR1 SGHNT, CDR2 YENEEA. With 1 base removed from V and 3 bases from J, the gap between germline ends came to 10 bases. The CDR3 consists of 15 residues.

The chain uses TRBV19 and TRBJ1-1, with 7 bases identical to TRBD1. The CDR3 is 14 residues long. Germline values: CDR1 LNHDA, CDR2 SQIVND (reference sequence). Losses at the gene ends were 4 bases for V and 6 bases for J; bases not matched to a gene: 8. The CDR3 coding sequence is TGTGCCAGTAGTACTTCCAGGGGGATCTCTGAAGCTTTCTTT. Amino acid sequence: CASSTSRGISEAFF.

The chain carries TRBV9 and TRBJ1-3, with TRBD1 matching over 7 bases. The CDR3 totals 12 residues. The V and J ends lost 10 bases and 4 bases, in that order; junction bases with no gene match: 5. The germline V gene has CDR1 SGDLS and CDR2 YYNGEE. CDR3 bases: TGTGCCGTGCAGGGGGACGGAAACACCATATATTTT. Protein: CAVQGDGNTIYF.

The chain carries TRBV30 and TRBJ1-2; D is ambiguous. This CDR3 is built from 11 residues. Germline V gene data show CDR1 as GTSNPN and CDR2 as SVGIG (reference sequence). V was cut by 2 bases and J by 3 bases, with 4 bases left in between. CDR3 protein: CAWSTYYGYTF. In DNA, the CDR3 is TGTGCCTGGAGTACTTACTATGGCTACACCTTC.